Each of the 8 T cell receptor beta chains below was sequenced from the same sample in a study of beta chain features in type 1 diabetes. cDNA synthesis used the whole RNA isolate, giving expressed TCRB sequences. Sequencing used immunoSEQ multiplex PCR; TCRdb keeps in-frame clones, though not all of them. The table has around 430,000 clones, roughly 30% seen once. Specimen: naive CD4+ T cells from blood. These receptors were taken from a man between 18 and 35 years old in good health.

Remarks on this clone: Other nucleotide sequences from this sample produce the same CDR3. This chain links TRBV30 with TRBJ2-7; 9 bases fit TRBD1. Germline-derived CDR1 and CDR2 are GTSNPN and SVGIG (reference sequence). V lost 2 bases, J lost 3 bases, and 2 bases stayed unmatched. This CDR3 spans 13 amino acids. The CDR3 loop reads CAWSRDRDYEQYF. The CDR3 nucleotides are TGTGCCTGGAGTCGGGACAGGGACTACGAGCAGTACTTC.

This clone was seen only a few times. The chain couples TRBV14 to TRBJ1-1, with TRBD1 matching 7 bases. The germline CDR1 and CDR2 sequences are SGHDN and FVKESK. The CDR3 has 15 amino acids. V gave up 1 base and J gave up 4 bases; unmatched junction bases: 6. The CDR3 DNA follows: TGTGCCAGCAGCCAAGCAGACAGGGTCGGCACTGAAGCTTTCTTT. This gives the protein CASSQADRVGTEAFF. Full variable domain (missing parts from reference TRBV14 and TRBJ1-1): EAGVTQFPSHSVIEKGQTVTLRCDPISGHDNLYWYRRVMGKEIKFLLHFVKESKQDESGMPNNRFLAERTGGTYSTLKVQPAELEDSGVYFCASSQADRVGTEAFFGQGTRLTVV.

In its sample, this clone was seen a few times. Within the sample, other DNA sequences also encode this same CDR3. The V gene is TRBV7-2, the J gene TRBJ2-1; 8 nucleotides line up with TRBD2. CDR3 length equals 15 residues. The germline V gene has CDR1 SGHTA and CDR2 FQGNSA. Unmatched junction bases numbered 7, after V lost 5 bases and J lost 4 bases. CDR3 in amino acids: CASSLSGSAYNEQFF. CDR3 DNA: TGTGCCAGCAGCCTCAGCGGGAGTGCTTACAATGAGCAGTTCTTC.

This rearrangement joins TRBV30 to TRBJ1-2; D is ambiguous. Trimming stripped 4 bases from V and 8 bases from J, with 14 bases between. Germline values: CDR1 GTSNPN, CDR2 SVGIG (reference sequence). This CDR3 has 12 amino acids. The CDR3 sequence: CAWTLGQRGYTF. CDR3 coding DNA: TGTGCCTGGACCTTGGGCCAGAGGGGCTACACCTTC.

V and J are TRBV9 and TRBJ2-1; 7 bases fit TRBD1. Germline V gene data show CDR1 as SGDLS and CDR2 as YYNGEE. V dropped 0 bases and J dropped 7; count of bases not matched to a gene: 7. The CDR3 covers 15 residues. The CDR3, as DNA: TGTGCCAGCAGCGTAGGAAGGGGGCTTTGGAATGAGCAGTTCTTC. Translated, it gives CASSVGRGLWNEQFF.

This clone was counted a few times. Other DNA sequences in the sample encode the same CDR3. This chain uses TRBV30 with TRBJ2-7; 9 positions match TRBD1. With V trimmed by 2 bases and J by 4 bases, 9 bases remained unmatched. Germline lookup yields CDR1 GTSNPN and CDR2 SVGIG (reference sequence). CDR3 size: 15 residues. The CDR3 coding sequence is TGTGCCTGGAGTCAAGACAGGGGGATTCAATACGAGCAGTACTTC. Translated: CAWSQDRGIQYEQYF.

V and J are TRBV30 and TRBJ1-5; TRBD1 matches at 9 bases. The CDR3 consists of 15 residues. Per the germline V gene, CDR1 is GTSNPN and CDR2 is SVGIG (reference sequence). V was clipped by 0 bases and J by 4 bases; unmatched bases: 4. The CDR3 region has the DNA TGTGCCTGGAGTGTACTGACAGGGGGGAATCAGCCCCAGCATTTT. It is translated as CAWSVLTGGNQPQHF.

V and J are TRBV4-2 and TRBJ2-1, with 7 positions matching TRBD2. The CDR3 extends over 16 amino acids. Trimming at V came to 6 bases and at J to 5 bases, leaving 13 bases not matched to a gene. CDR1 and CDR2 from the germline V gene are LGHNA and YNFKEQ. The CDR3 nucleotides read TGTGCCAGCAGTGTCGAGGGCGGGAGTAACCACAATGAGCAGTTCTTC. Protein sequence: CASSVEGGSNHNEQFF.